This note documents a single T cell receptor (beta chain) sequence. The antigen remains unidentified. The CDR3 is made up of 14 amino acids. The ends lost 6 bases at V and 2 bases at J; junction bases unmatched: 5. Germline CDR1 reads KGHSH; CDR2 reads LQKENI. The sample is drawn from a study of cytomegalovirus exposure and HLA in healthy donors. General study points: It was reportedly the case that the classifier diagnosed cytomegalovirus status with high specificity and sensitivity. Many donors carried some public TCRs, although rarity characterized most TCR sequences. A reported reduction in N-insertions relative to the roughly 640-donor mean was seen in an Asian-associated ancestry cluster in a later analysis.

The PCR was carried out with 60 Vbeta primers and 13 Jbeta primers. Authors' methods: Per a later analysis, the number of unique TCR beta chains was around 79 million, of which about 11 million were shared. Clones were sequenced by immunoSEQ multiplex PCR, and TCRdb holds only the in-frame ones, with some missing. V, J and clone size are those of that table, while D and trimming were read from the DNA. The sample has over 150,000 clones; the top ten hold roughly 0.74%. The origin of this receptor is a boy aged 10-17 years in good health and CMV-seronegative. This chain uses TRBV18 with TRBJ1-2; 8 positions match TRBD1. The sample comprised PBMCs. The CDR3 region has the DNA TGTGCCAGCTCCCAGGGGGCTGGGAACTATGGCTACACCTTC. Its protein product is CASSQGAGNYGYTF.